The 28 T cell receptor beta chains in this list originate from one sample, sequenced in a study of Ad26.COV2.S vaccination and SARS-CoV-2 variants. The treatment denotes: some 20 received Ad26.COV2.S at low or high dose, single or two shots; several received placebo; per-sample allocation not given. Samples came from day 63 after the first vaccine or placebo injection. Some clones are missing from TCRdb's copy, which holds only in-frame ones; the method was immunoSEQ multiplex PCR. The sample has around 420,000 clones; approximately 88% are singletons. The sample consisted of peripheral blood, taken in a trial of Ad26.COV2.S vaccine versus placebo. The source is a person between 18 and 65 years old who received the Ad26.COV2.S COVID-19 vaccine or a placebo.

This clone was seen just once. The chain links TRBV5-4 to TRBJ2-3; D not certain. The germline V and J ends were trimmed by 0 bases and 6 bases, with 14 bases remaining between them. Germline V gives CDR1 SGHNT, CDR2 YYREEE (reference sequence). CDR3 length equals 15 residues. As DNA, the CDR3 is TGTGCCAGCAGCTTGGAAGCAATCGCACGGGATACGCAGTATTTT. Its translation is CASSLEAIARDTQYF.

The chain carries TRBV2 and TRBJ2-7; D is possibly TRBD1 (5 bases). The CDR3 consists of 14 residues. V lost 4 bases to trimming and J lost 2 bases, with 12 bases between them. The germline gives CDR1 SNHLY, CDR2 FYNNEI. In DNA, the CDR3 is TGTGCCAGCAGTGCAGGGCTTAGGGCCTACGAGCAGTACTTC. Encoded protein: CASSAGLRAYEQYF.

This chain uses TRBV28 with TRBJ1-5; D remains ambiguous. Trimming took off 5 bases at V and 0 bases at J, with 8 bases between the two ends. This CDR3 has 14 residues. From germline, CDR1 is MDHEN and CDR2 SYDVKM. DNA of the CDR3: TGTGCCAGCAGTCCCGCGATTAGCAATCAGCCCCAGCATTTT. Protein product: CASSPAISNQPQHF.

The chain is built from TRBV7-6 and TRBJ1-2; 7 bases fit TRBD1. The ends lost 5 bases at V and 4 bases at J; junction bases unmatched: 4. Germline V CDR1 and CDR2: SGHVS, FNYEAQ. The CDR3 has 13 amino acids. In DNA form, the CDR3 reads TGTGCCAGCAGCGCCGGGACAGTCTATGGCTACACCTTC. It translates to CASSAGTVYGYTF.

The chain couples TRBV7-2 to TRBJ2-1, with TRBD2 matching 8 bases. Germline loops: CDR1 SGHTA, CDR2 FQGNSA. V lost 2 bases to trimming and J lost 4 bases; unmatched junction nucleotides: 7. This CDR3 contains 16 residues. CDR3: CASSLHPAGVYNEQFF. The CDR3 DNA reads as TGTGCCAGCAGCTTACATCCAGCGGGGGTTTACAATGAGCAGTTCTTC.

This chain joins TRBV10-1 and TRBJ2-2; D is uncertain. Per germline, CDR1 WNHNN and CDR2 SYGVQD (reference sequence). CDR3 length equals 14 residues. Trimming cost V 1 base and J 5 bases, with 8 bases left between them. This CDR3 is CASSELGNTGELFF. In DNA form, the CDR3 reads TGCGCCAGCAGTGAGTTAGGAAATACCGGGGAGCTGTTTTTT.

This clone was observed once. The chain couples TRBV30 to TRBJ2-3, with TRBD2 identical over 7 bases. Per germline, CDR1 GTSNPN and CDR2 SVGIG (reference sequence). This CDR3 has 14 residues. J gave up 0 bases and V 4 bases, and 4 bases lay outside the gene matches. CDR3 protein: CAWNLAASTDTQYF. The CDR3 DNA follows: TGTGCCTGGAACCTAGCGGCTAGCACAGATACGCAGTATTTT.

This chain uses TRBV4-1 with TRBJ1-5; the D is unclear. The CDR3 is made up of 17 amino acids. V dropped 0 bases and J dropped 0 bases, with 12 bases sitting between them. Germline values: CDR1 MGHRA, CDR2 YSYEKL. The CDR3 coding sequence is TGCGCCAGCAGCCAAGAGTATACCATACCTAGCAATCAGCCCCAGCATTTT. This gives the protein CASSQEYTIPSNQPQHF.

The chain employs TRBV30 and TRBJ1-6; 9 nucleotides match TRBD1. The CDR3 runs 15 residues. CDR1 and CDR2 (germline): GTSNPN, SVGIG (reference sequence). Trimming cost V 7 bases and J 0 bases; bases outside gene matches: 4. The CDR3 coding sequence is TGTGCCTATGACAGGGGGAGCTCCTATAATTCACCCCTCCACTTT. It yields the protein CAYDRGSSYNSPLHF.

The rearrangement uses TRBV9 and TRBJ1-6; possibly TRBD1 for D (5 bases). Trimming cost V 0 bases and J 6 bases, with 16 bases left between them. The germline V gene encodes CDR1 SGDLS and CDR2 YYNGEE. CDR3 length: 17 residues. The CDR3 region is CASSVDFSGGFNSPLHF. The CDR3 nucleotides read TGTGCCAGCAGCGTAGATTTTAGTGGGGGTTTTAATTCACCCCTCCACTTT.

This chain connects TRBV2 to TRBJ1-6; TRBD1 aligns across 9 bases. CDR3 length equals 19 residues. The V gene end was trimmed by 2 bases and the J gene end by 6 bases; junction bases not matched to a gene: 14. Germline V gene lookup returns CDR1 SNHLY and CDR2 FYNNEI. Here the CDR3 DNA reads TGTGCCAGCAGTGAACCGGGACAGGGAATGCGGGAGGCTAATTCACCCCTCCACTTT. Translated: CASSEPGQGMREANSPLHF. Filled out from reference TRBV2 and TRBJ1-6, the complete variable domain reads EPEVTQTPSHQVTQMGQEVILRCVPISNHLYFYWYRQILGQKVEFLVSFYNNEISEKSEIFDDQFSVERPDGSNFTLKIRSTKLEDSAMYFCASSEPGQGMREANSPLHFGNGTRLTVT.

V is TRBV7-2 and J is TRBJ2-5; D unresolved. CDR3 size: 15 residues. In germline, CDR1 is SGHTA, CDR2 FQGNSA. V gave up 1 base and J gave up 5 bases, with 14 bases separating them. CDR3 loop: CASSLEATWLETQYF. The DNA of the CDR3 is TGTGCCAGCAGCTTAGAGGCTACCTGGTTGGAGACCCAGTACTTC.

The genes are TRBV11-2 and TRBJ1-4; no definite D call. The CDR3 consists of 17 residues. Germline CDR1 reads SGHAT; CDR2 reads FQNNGV. Trimming took off 5 bases at V and 0 bases at J, with 16 bases between the two ends. In nucleotides, the CDR3 is TGTGCCAGCAGCCCCAAGGCCTCGACGGCAACTAATGAAAAACTGTTTTTT. Its translation is CASSPKASTATNEKLFF.

DNA for the CDR3: TGTGCCAGCACTCAGGGAACCGGGGAGCTGTTTTTT. Amino acid sequence: CASTQGTGELFF. The genes are TRBV18 and TRBJ2-2, with a possible D match to TRBD1 (5 bases). This CDR3 comprises 12 residues. Per germline, CDR1 KGHSH and CDR2 LQKENI. V shed 8 bases and J shed 5 bases, with 9 bases lying between them.

The rearrangement joins TRBV7-9 to TRBJ1-2; 7 bases map to TRBD1. The CDR3 extends over 16 amino acids. Losses at the gene ends were 5 bases for V and 4 bases for J; bases not matched to a gene: 13. Germline CDR1 SEHNR, CDR2 FQNEAQ (reference sequence). The CDR3 here is CASSDLPGPGGYGYTF. In DNA, the CDR3 is TGTGCCAGCAGCGATCTCCCTGGTCCAGGGGGCTATGGCTACACCTTC. The whole variable domain, filled in from reference TRBV7-9 and TRBJ1-2, reads DTGVSQNPRHKITKRGQNVTFRCDPISEHNRLYWYRQTLGQGPEFLTYFQNEAQLEKSRLLSDRFSAERPKGSFSTLEIQRTEQGDSAMYLCASSDLPGPGGYGYTFGSGTRLTVV.

J is TRBJ2-2 and V is TRBV11-3; weak D call: TRBD1 (6 bases). The CDR3 spans 13 residues. Trimming removed 2 bases from V and 6 bases from J, with 7 bases in between. In germline, CDR1 is SGHNT, CDR2 YENEEA. The CDR3 DNA reads TGTGCCAGCAGCTTACAGGGGTCCGGGGAGCTGTTTTTT. It codes for CASSLQGSGELFF.

The V and J genes are TRBV6-5 and TRBJ2-7; TRBD2 matches 11 bases. This CDR3 has 15 residues. Per the germline V gene, CDR1 is MNHEY and CDR2 is SVGAGI. V was pared by 5 bases and J by 1 base, with 4 bases of the junction left unmatched. The CDR3 spells CASSPGTSGSYEQYF. The CDR3 region has the DNA TGTGCCAGCAGTCCCGGGACTAGCGGATCCTACGAGCAGTACTTC.

The V call is TRBV29-1, the J call TRBJ2-1; the match to TRBD1 covers 7 bases. The V and J ends lost 4 bases and 7 bases, in that order; junction bases with no gene match: 10. The CDR3 is 14 amino acids. The germline V gene encodes CDR1 SQVTM and CDR2 ANQGSEA. CDR3 residues: CSVATRGSLNEQFF. For the CDR3, the DNA is TGCAGCGTTGCCACCAGGGGGAGCTTAAATGAGCAGTTCTTC.

This clone was seen only once. The rearrangement joins TRBV5-1 to TRBJ2-5, with D tentatively TRBD1 (5 bases). This CDR3 region has 15 residues. CDR1 SGHRS and CDR2 YFSETQ come from the germline V gene. Trimming cost V 1 base and J 2 bases, with 12 bases left between them. CDR3 sequence: CASSLMAGWQETQYF. CDR3 in DNA: TGCGCCAGCAGCTTGATGGCAGGGTGGCAAGAGACCCAGTACTTC. Using reference TRBV5-1 and TRBJ2-5 for the parts outside the CDR3, the full variable domain is KAGVTQTPRYLIKTRGQQVTLSCSPISGHRSVSWYQQTPGQGLQFLFEYFSETQRNKGNFPGRFSGRQFSNSRSEMNVSTLELGDSALYLCASSLMAGWQETQYFGPGTRLLVL.

A few counts support this clone. This chain connects TRBV3-1 (or the pseudogene TRBV3-2) to TRBJ2-7; 10 bases fit TRBD1. This CDR3 comprises 13 residues. The germline V gene encodes CDR1 LGHDT and CDR2 YNNKEL (reference sequence). V was clipped by 5 bases and J by 7 bases; unmatched bases: 5. The CDR3 region has the DNA TGTGCCAGCAGCGGGACAGGGGTTGGGGAGCAGTACTTC. This encodes CASSGTGVGEQYF.

The V gene is TRBV5-5, the J gene TRBJ1-5; D is uncertain. The germline V gene has CDR1 SGHKS and CDR2 YYEKEE (reference sequence). The CDR3 is made up of 15 amino acids. Trimming pared 4 bases from V and 3 bases from J, leaving 14 bases between. CDR3 in amino acids: CASSPFDWNNQPQHF. The CDR3 bases are TGTGCCAGCAGCCCCTTCGACTGGAACAATCAGCCCCAGCATTTT.

This clone has just a few counts. This chain uses TRBV5-1 with TRBJ2-2, with TRBD1 identical over 8 bases. Germline assignment: CDR1 SGHRS and CDR2 YFSETQ. V lost 4 bases, J lost 6 bases, and 14 bases stayed unmatched. CDR3 length equals 17 residues. CDR3 sequence: CASSKYGQGGEAGELFF. CDR3 coding DNA: TGCGCCAGCAGCAAATATGGACAGGGCGGAGAGGCCGGGGAGCTGTTTTTT.

This chain links TRBV27 with TRBJ2-6; D uncertain. The CDR3 is made up of 16 amino acids. Trimming took 0 bases from V and 0 from J, leaving 6 bases between them. Germline CDR1 reads MNHEY; CDR2 reads SMNVEV (reference sequence). The CDR3 loop is CASSLSRFSGANVLTF. CDR3 nucleotide sequence: TGTGCCAGCAGTTTATCCAGATTCTCTGGGGCCAACGTCCTGACTTTC.

V usage is TRBV24-1 and J usage is TRBJ1-2; D is unclear. This CDR3 comprises 12 residues. Germline V gene lookup returns CDR1 KGHDR and CDR2 SFDVKD. V dropped 7 bases and J dropped 7 bases, with 12 bases sitting between them. The chain's CDR3 is CATRGLAGGYTF. CDR3 bases: TGTGCCACCAGAGGGTTGGCGGGTGGCTACACCTTC.

The genes are TRBV19 and TRBJ2-1; the D gene is possibly TRBD2 (6 bases). Germline lookup yields CDR1 LNHDA and CDR2 SQIVND (reference sequence). Trimming took 1 base from V and 9 from J, leaving 10 bases between them. The CDR3 consists of 13 residues. The CDR3 coding sequence is TGTGCCAGTAGTATAGGTCGGGGGTCTGAGCAGTTCTTC. This gives the protein CASSIGRGSEQFF.

The V gene is TRBV27, the J gene TRBJ1-5; the match to TRBD1 covers 7 bases. The CDR3 is 16 residues long. Germline CDR1 is MNHEY and CDR2 is SMNVEV (reference sequence). V dropped 2 bases and J dropped 2; count of bases not matched to a gene: 6. The CDR3 DNA reads as TGTGCCAGCAGTTTAATTACAGGGGCAGGCAATCAGCCCCAGCATTTT. Protein product: CASSLITGAGNQPQHF.

V usage is TRBV7-9 and J usage is TRBJ2-5; D perhaps matches TRBD2 (7 bases). The V end lost 0 bases, the J end lost 4 bases, and 9 bases lay between the germline ends. The length of the CDR3 is 14 residues. The germline CDR1 and CDR2 sequences are SEHNR and FQNEAQ (reference sequence). DNA of the CDR3: TGTGCCAGCAGCTTAGCGGGGGGGCGAGAGACCCAGTACTTC. Its protein product is CASSLAGGRETQYF.

The chain carries TRBV28 and TRBJ1-2, with D possibly TRBD1 on 5 matching bases. V shed 5 bases and J shed 0 bases, with 16 bases lying between them. CDR3 length: 16 amino acids. CDR1 and CDR2 from the germline V gene are MDHEN and SYDVKM. This CDR3 is CASSTEGKATNYGYTF. Here the CDR3 DNA reads TGTGCCAGCAGTACAGAGGGGAAAGCGACTAACTATGGCTACACCTTC.